One sample yielded the 4 T cell receptor beta chains listed below, sequenced in a study of T-cell reconstitution after alpha-beta-depleted transplantation in children. Preparation of the TCRbeta library used unique molecular identifiers. TCRdb itself ran the PCR reads through MiXCR, one entry per CDR3 protein. The table lists about 980,000 distinct CDR3 sequences, less than 30% of them singletons, with over 25% in the top ten. The sample in question was PBMCs, mostly from graft donor cells, obtained 360 days after TCRalphabeta/CD19-depleted stem cell transplant. The receptors come from a boy younger than two who had a stem cell transplant for SCID, so the T cells may come from the graft donor.

The genes are TRBV12-5 and TRBJ2-2; 7 bases map to TRBD1. V shed 6 bases, J shed 0 bases, and the junction held 7 bases outside the gene matches. CDR1 is LGHNT, CDR2 FRNRAP, per germline. This CDR3 spans 16 amino acids. CDR3 sequence: CASGPRQGTNTGELFF. The CDR3 region has the DNA TGTGCTAGTGGCCCGCGACAGGGAACGAACACCGGGGAGCTGTTTTTT.

This clonotype was detected only a few times. The chain combines TRBV12-3 or TRBV12-4 with TRBJ1-1; D remains ambiguous. This CDR3 has 13 amino acids. Trimming shortened V by 3 bases and J by 0 bases, and 5 bases separated the two germline ends. The CDR3 is CASSFPLNTEAFF. CDR3 nucleotides: TGTGCCAGCAGTTTTCCGTTGAACACTGAAGCTTTCTTT.

This chain connects TRBV28 to TRBJ1-2; D is uncertain. CDR3 length: 14 residues. Trimming pared 5 bases from V and 4 bases from J, leaving 14 bases between. CDR1 and CDR2 (germline): MDHEN, SYDVKM. CDR3 residues: CASSTPSSGYGYTF. The DNA of the CDR3 is TGTGCCAGCAGTACCCCCTCCAGTGGCTATGGCTACACCTTC.

This clonotype came up a few times. V gene TRBV7-9 combines with J gene TRBJ2-5, with D perhaps matching TRBD1 (6 bases). The CDR3 runs 17 residues. Trimming took 1 base from V and 5 from J, leaving 20 bases between them. Looked up from germline, CDR1 is SEHNR and CDR2 is FQNEAQ (reference sequence). CDR3 coding DNA: TGTGCCAGCAGCTTAGGCCCCTCGCTGACAGGAATGGAGACCCAGTACTTC. Protein product: CASSLGPSLTGMETQYF.